This entry concerns a single T cell receptor beta chain. V gave up 4 bases and J gave up 5 bases, with 13 bases separating them. The CDR3 is 14 amino acids. Germline CDR1 reads SNHLY; CDR2 reads FYNNEI. Authors' data handling: Reference gene primer amplification in the assay estimated nucleated cell counts. Profiling relied on immunoSEQ multiplex PCR, and the TCRdb table lists in-frame clones only, not all of them. The V and J calls and clone size are taken from that table; D and trimming were inferred from the DNA. The repertoire consists of tens of thousands of clones, with approximately 79% occurring once and the leading ten covering 12%. The entry originates in a study of blood T cell repertoires in COVID-19. On the study more broadly: The samples span acute and convalescent COVID-19 from the United States, Italy and Spain. Sources were T cells, B-cell-depleted T cells, or PBMCs; the material itself was cDNA or gDNA.

The source is a human donor in a cohort sampled during active COVID-19. The chain joins TRBV2 to TRBJ2-3; TRBD2 is a possible D gene (7 bases). The sample was peripheral blood. CDR3 amino acids: CASSGGGGGDTQYF. In DNA, the CDR3 is TGTGCCAGCAGTGGAGGGGGGGGTGGAGATACGCAGTATTTT.